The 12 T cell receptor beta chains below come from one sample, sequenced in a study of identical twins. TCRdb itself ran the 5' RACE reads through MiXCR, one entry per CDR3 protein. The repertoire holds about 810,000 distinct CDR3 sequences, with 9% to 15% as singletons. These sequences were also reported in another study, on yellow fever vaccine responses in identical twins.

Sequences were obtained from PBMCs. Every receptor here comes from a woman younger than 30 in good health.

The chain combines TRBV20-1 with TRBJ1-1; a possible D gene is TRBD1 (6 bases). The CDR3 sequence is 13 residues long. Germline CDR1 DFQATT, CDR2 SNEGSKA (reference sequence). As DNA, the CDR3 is TGCAGCCTCAAGGAGGGGGGGGTAGTTGAAGCTTTCTTT. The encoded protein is CSLKEGGVVEAFF.

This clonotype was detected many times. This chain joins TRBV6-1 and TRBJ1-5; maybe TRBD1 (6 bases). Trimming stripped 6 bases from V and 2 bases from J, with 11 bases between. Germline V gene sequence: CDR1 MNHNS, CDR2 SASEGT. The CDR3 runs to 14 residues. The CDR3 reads CASRRAGGNQPQHF. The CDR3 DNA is TGTGCCAGCAGAAGGGCAGGGGGCAATCAGCCCCAGCATTTT.

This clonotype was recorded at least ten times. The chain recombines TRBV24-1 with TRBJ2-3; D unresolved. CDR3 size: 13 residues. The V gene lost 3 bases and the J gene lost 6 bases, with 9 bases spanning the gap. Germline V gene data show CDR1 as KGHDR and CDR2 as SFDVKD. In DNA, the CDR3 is TGTGCCACCAGTGATCCACCACGGGATACGCAGTATTTT. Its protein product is CATSDPPRDTQYF.

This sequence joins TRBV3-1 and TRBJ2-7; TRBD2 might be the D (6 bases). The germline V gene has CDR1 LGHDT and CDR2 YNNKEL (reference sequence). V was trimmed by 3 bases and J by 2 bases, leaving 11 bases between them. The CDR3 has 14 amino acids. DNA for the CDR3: TGTGCCAGCAGCCAGTGGGACTCAGCCTACGAGCAGTACTTC. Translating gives CASSQWDSAYEQYF.

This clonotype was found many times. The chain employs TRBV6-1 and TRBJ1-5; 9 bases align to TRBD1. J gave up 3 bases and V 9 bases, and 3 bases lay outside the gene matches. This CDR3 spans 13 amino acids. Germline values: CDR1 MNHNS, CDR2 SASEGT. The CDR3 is CASRTGDNQPQHF. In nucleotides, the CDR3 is TGTGCCAGTAGGACAGGGGACAATCAGCCCCAGCATTTT.

For the CDR3, the DNA is TGTGCCAGCAGGGGGACTAGTCCTCCTAGCACAGATACGCAGTATTTT. Protein: CASRGTSPPSTDTQYF. This chain connects TRBV12-3 or TRBV12-4 to TRBJ2-3; TRBD2 matches at 8 bases. The CDR3 loop spans 16 amino acids. Unmatched junction bases numbered 8, after V lost 6 bases and J lost 0 bases.

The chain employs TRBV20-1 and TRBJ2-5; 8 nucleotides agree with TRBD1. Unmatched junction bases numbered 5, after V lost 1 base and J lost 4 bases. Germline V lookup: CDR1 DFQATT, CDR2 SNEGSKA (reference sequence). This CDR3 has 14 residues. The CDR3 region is CSARGTGQGETQYF. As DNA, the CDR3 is TGCAGTGCTAGAGGAACCGGACAGGGAGAGACCCAGTACTTC.

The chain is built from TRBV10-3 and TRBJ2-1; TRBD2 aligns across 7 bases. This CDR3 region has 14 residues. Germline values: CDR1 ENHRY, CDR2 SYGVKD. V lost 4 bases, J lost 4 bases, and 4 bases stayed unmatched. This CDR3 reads CAISAAGVYNEQFF. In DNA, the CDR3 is TGTGCCATCAGTGCGGCGGGGGTATACAATGAGCAGTTCTTC.

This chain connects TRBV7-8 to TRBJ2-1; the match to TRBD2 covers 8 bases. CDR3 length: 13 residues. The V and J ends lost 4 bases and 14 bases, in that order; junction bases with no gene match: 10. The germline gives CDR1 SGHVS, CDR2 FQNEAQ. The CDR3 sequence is CASSSRGGMDKFF. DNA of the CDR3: TGTGCCAGCAGCTCCCGGGGGGGAATGGATAAGTTCTTC. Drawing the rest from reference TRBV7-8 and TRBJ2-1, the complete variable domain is GAGVSQSPRYKVAKRGQDVALRCDPISGHVSLFWYQQALGQGPEFLTYFQNEAQLDKSGLPSDRFFAERPEGSVSTLKIQRTQQEDSAVYLCASSSRGGMDKFFGPGTRLTVL.

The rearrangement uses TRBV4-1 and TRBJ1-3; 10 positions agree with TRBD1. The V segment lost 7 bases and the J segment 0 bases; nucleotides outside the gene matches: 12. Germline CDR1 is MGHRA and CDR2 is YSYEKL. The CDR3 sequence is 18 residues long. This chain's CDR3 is CASKPGTGETNSGNTIYF. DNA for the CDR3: TGCGCCAGCAAACCCGGGACAGGGGAAACAAACTCTGGAAACACCATATATTTT.

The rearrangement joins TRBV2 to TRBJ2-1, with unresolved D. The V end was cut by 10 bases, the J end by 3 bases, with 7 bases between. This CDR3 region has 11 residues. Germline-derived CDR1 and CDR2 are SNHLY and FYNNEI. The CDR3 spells CATEIYNEQFF. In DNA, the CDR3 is TGTGCCACCGAGATCTACAATGAGCAGTTCTTC.

As DNA, the CDR3 is TGTGCCAGCAGGCGACCTGGCTCTGGGGCCAACGTCCTGACTTTC. Protein product: CASRRPGSGANVLTF. The chain is built from TRBV12-3 or TRBV12-4 and TRBJ2-6; no clear D gene. The CDR3 runs to 15 residues. V gave up 6 bases and J gave up 0 bases, with 9 bases separating them.